The 12 T cell receptor beta chains below come from one sample, sequenced in a study of shared clonotypes between healthy human individuals. Assay: immunoSEQ multiplex PCR; the TCRdb copy retains only in-frame clones and omits some. Of over a million clones listed, about 77% are singletons. Sequencing was carried out using memory CD4+ T cells sorted from blood. As for subset: CD45RA-negative fraction. The origin of the receptors is a man aged 18 to 30 in good health.

The gene calls are TRBV28 and TRBJ1-1; no firm D call. This CDR3 spans 13 amino acids. V gave up 7 bases and J gave up 6 bases, with 15 bases separating them. Germline V gene data show CDR1 as MDHEN and CDR2 as SYDVKM. CDR3 residues: CASKASRRAEAFF. CDR3 nucleotides: TGTGCCAGCAAGGCAAGTAGAAGGGCTGAAGCTTTCTTT.

This clone has a handful of counts. The J gene is TRBJ1-6, the V gene TRBV5-4; D remains ambiguous. Trimming shortened V by 4 bases and J by 7 bases, and 12 bases separated the two germline ends. Per germline, CDR1 SGHNT and CDR2 YYREEE (reference sequence). CDR3 length: 14 amino acids. The CDR3 region is CASSHPGVNSPLHF. The CDR3 nucleotides read TGTGCCAGCAGCCACCCGGGCGTAAATTCACCCCTCCACTTT.

A word on this clone: Additional DNA sequences in this sample encode the identical CDR3. The chain is built from TRBV5-6 and TRBJ1-2; no clear D gene. The germline CDR1 and CDR2 sequences are SGHDT and YYEEEE. V was trimmed by 2 bases and J by 5 bases, leaving 4 bases between them. This CDR3 is built from 11 residues. CDR3 residues: CASSFGYGYTF. The CDR3 DNA is TGTGCCAGCAGCTTTGGGTATGGCTACACCTTC.

The chain recombines TRBV6-5 with TRBJ1-2; 7 nucleotides line up with TRBD1. The CDR3 consists of 13 residues. Trimming took 8 bases from V and 4 from J; bases not matched to a gene: 7. CDR1 and CDR2 (germline): MNHEY, SVGAGI. The CDR3 DNA reads TGTGCCAGCCGGGACAGCGCCTTCTATGGCTACACCTTC. It is translated as CASRDSAFYGYTF.

The chain carries TRBV10-3 and TRBJ1-2, with D possibly matching TRBD1 (6 bases). This CDR3 is 13 amino acids long. The germline V gene encodes CDR1 ENHRY and CDR2 SYGVKD. V shed 10 bases and J shed 3 bases, with 15 bases lying between them. CDR3 sequence reads: CATAGAGDYGYTF. For the CDR3, the DNA is TGTGCCACCGCAGGGGCCGGGGACTATGGCTACACCTTC.

The CDR3 DNA reads TGTGCCAGCAGCCGACCGGGACACGGCTACGAGCAGTACTTC. It is translated as CASSRPGHGYEQYF. The chain links TRBV28 to TRBJ2-7, with TRBD1 as a possible D gene (6 bases). Germline assignment: CDR1 MDHEN and CDR2 SYDVKM. The CDR3 sequence is 14 residues long. V shed 6 bases and J shed 3 bases, with 15 bases lying between them.

V gene TRBV5-6 combines with J gene TRBJ2-1, with 8 bases that match TRBD1. This CDR3 contains 15 residues. J lost 5 bases, V lost 3 bases, and 7 bases had no gene match. Germline-derived CDR1 and CDR2 are SGHDT and YYEEEE. CDR3 sequence: CASSSRDRFHNEQFF. The DNA of the CDR3 is TGTGCCAGCAGCTCCCGGGACAGGTTCCACAATGAGCAGTTCTTC.

The chain joins TRBV7-9 to TRBJ1-1; D perhaps matches TRBD1 (5 bases). There are 13 residues in the CDR3. V was pared by 6 bases and J by 1 base, with 9 bases between. The V gene's germline CDR1 is SEHNR and CDR2 FQNEAQ (reference sequence). The CDR3 region has the DNA TGTGCCAGCAGACCGGGACCGAACACTGAAGCTTTCTTT. It specifies CASRPGPNTEAFF.

V usage is TRBV12-5 and J usage is TRBJ2-3; weak D call: TRBD2 (5 bases). V lost 1 base, J lost 1 base, and 12 bases lay in between. The CDR3 has 16 amino acids. Germline V CDR1 and CDR2: LGHNT, FRNRAP. The CDR3 DNA is TGTGCTAGTGGTTTGGGGGAGTCCAGCGGCACAGATACGCAGTATTTT. It translates to CASGLGESSGTDTQYF. Combining the CDR3 with reference TRBV12-5 and TRBJ2-3 gives the whole variable domain DARVTQTPRHKVTEMGQEVTMRCQPILGHNTVFWYRQTMMQGLELLAYFRNRAPLDDSGMPKDRFSAEMPDATLATLKIQPSEPRDSAVYFCASGLGESSGTDTQYFGPGTRLTVL.

This clone has only a few counts. V and J are TRBV7-2 and TRBJ1-2, with a weak D call TRBD1 (6 bases). The CDR3 extends over 15 amino acids. Germline CDR1 reads SGHTA; CDR2 reads FQGNSA. V was clipped by 4 bases and J by 4 bases, with 16 bases between them. The CDR3 is CASSYPGTGSYGYTF. DNA for the CDR3: TGTGCCAGCAGCTACCCCGGCACAGGGAGCTATGGCTACACCTTC.

This rearrangement joins TRBV6-5 to TRBJ1-5; D remains unclear. This CDR3 spans 13 amino acids. Trimming cost V 5 bases and J 3 bases, with 8 bases left between them. Germline-derived CDR1 and CDR2 are MNHEY and SVGAGI. The CDR3 loop is CASSVDINQPQHF. The CDR3, as DNA: TGTGCCAGCAGTGTGGATATCAATCAGCCCCAGCATTTT.

The chain carries TRBV4-1 and TRBJ2-3; TRBD1 is a possible D gene (6 bases). The ends were cut back, 1 base at V and 3 bases at J, with 17 bases in the middle. This CDR3 contains 17 residues. Germline V lookup: CDR1 MGHRA, CDR2 YSYEKL. The CDR3 coding sequence is TGCGCCAGCAGCCAAGGAGTATCCAGGGGAATAACAGATACGCAGTATTTT. This sequence encodes CASSQGVSRGITDTQYF.